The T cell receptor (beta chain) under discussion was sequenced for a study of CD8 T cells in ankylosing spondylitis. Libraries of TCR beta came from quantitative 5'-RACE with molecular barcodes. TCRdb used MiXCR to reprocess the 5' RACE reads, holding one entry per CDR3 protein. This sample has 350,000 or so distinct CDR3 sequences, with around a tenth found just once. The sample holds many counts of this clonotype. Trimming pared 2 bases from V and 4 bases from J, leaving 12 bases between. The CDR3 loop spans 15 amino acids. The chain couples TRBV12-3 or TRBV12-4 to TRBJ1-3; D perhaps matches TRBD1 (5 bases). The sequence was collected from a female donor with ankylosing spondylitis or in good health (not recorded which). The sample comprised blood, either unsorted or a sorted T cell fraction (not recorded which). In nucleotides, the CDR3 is TGTGCCAGCAGTTTACCCGGGGCAGGGGGAAACACCATATATTTT. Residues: CASSLPGAGGNTIYF.